This is a list of T cell receptor beta chains from one sample in a study of T cell changes during pregnancy in multiple sclerosis. TCRdb's table, derived via immunoSEQ multiplex PCR, lists solely in-frame clones and lacks some. The sample lists tens of thousands of clones; over 85% were seen once. The source material was peripheral blood, sampled in the second trimester of pregnancy. Every receptor here comes from a female donor in good health, enrolled as a control in a pregnancy study. CDR3s include the opening cysteine and the closing phenylalanine or tryptophan. The order of the fields is V gene, D gene, J gene, clone size, CDR3 protein, CDR3 DNA. The D gene is left open where the match is weak. The size entry is marked missing in some rows and otherwise reads once, few, many or a size class.

TRBV4-1	-	TRBJ2-3	-	CASSPYHGTRVMDTQYF	TGCGCCAGCAGCCCCTACCACGGGACAAGGGTAATGGATACGCAGTATTTT
TRBV23-1	-	TRBJ2-6	-	CASSQSPTYWDSLSTSGANVLTF	TGCGCCAGCAGTCAATCCCCCACTTACTGGGACTCTCTCAGTACCTCTGGGGCCAACGTCCTGACTTTC
TRBV19	-	TRBJ2-6	-	CASSIAGVGANVLTF	TGTGCCAGTAGTATAGCAGGGGTTGGGGCCAACGTCCTGACTTTC
TRBV5-4	-	TRBJ2-3	-	CASSLPGDLSADTQYF	TGTGCCAGCAGCTTGCCGGGGGACCTAAGCGCAGATACGCAGTATTTT
TRBV7-2	TRBD1	TRBJ2-7	-	CASSFVRDRGFEQYF	TGTGCCAGCAGCTTCGTGCGGGACAGGGGTTTTGAGCAGTACTTC
TRBV7-2	TRBD1	TRBJ1-1	-	CASSLEGTANTEAFF	TGTGCCAGCAGCTTAGAGGGGACAGCGAACACTGAAGCTTTCTTT
TRBV10-3	TRBD2	TRBJ2-1	-	CAIRPGLAGGRSYNEQFF	TGTGCCATCAGACCGGGACTAGCGGGGGGGCGATCCTACAATGAGCAGTTCTTC
TRBV7-6	TRBD2	TRBJ2-2	once	CASTQRTSGGRNTGELFF	TGTGCCAGCACCCAGCGGACTAGCGGGGGCCGGAACACCGGGGAGCTGTTTTTT
TRBV4-3	-	TRBJ1-1	-	CASSPREAVGVFGAFF	TGCGCCAGCAGCCCCCGAGAGGCAGTCGGGGTGTTTGGAGCTTTCTTT
TRBV7-2	-	TRBJ1-1	once	CASSLDWGKDTEAFF	TGTGCCAGCAGCTTAGATTGGGGCAAGGACACTGAAGCTTTCTTT
TRBV19	TRBD1	TRBJ2-1	-	CASSNRDRSNNEQFF	TGTGCCAGTAGTAACCGGGACAGGTCGAACAATGAGCAGTTCTTC
TRBV27	-	TRBJ2-7	-	CASSFRDSSYEQYF	TGTGCCAGCAGTTTTCGAGACAGCTCCTACGAGCAGTACTTC
TRBV4-3	TRBD1	TRBJ1-3	once	CASSQRTGDYTIYF	TGCGCCAGCAGCCAGCGGACAGGGGATTACACCATATATTTT
TRBV11-2	-	TRBJ1-2	-	CASSPQGTRAGIEYGYTF	TGTGCCAGCAGCCCACAGGGCACCCGAGCAGGGATTGAGTATGGCTACACCTTC
TRBV30	TRBD1	TRBJ1-2	once	CAWSGSGTGDGYTF	TGTGCCTGGAGCGGAAGCGGGACAGGGGATGGCTACACCTTC
TRBV18	-	TRBJ1-5	-	CASSPRAGSRSNQPQHF	TGTGCCAGCTCACCACGCGCAGGCAGTAGAAGCAATCAGCCCCAGCATTTT
TRBV19	TRBD1	TRBJ1-2	once	CASTGTGLHYGYTF	TGTGCCAGTACCGGGACAGGGCTACACTATGGCTACACCTTC
TRBV6-5	TRBD1	TRBJ2-1	-	CASSWGQPNEQFF	TGTGCCAGCAGTTGGGGACAGCCCAATGAGCAGTTCTTC
TRBV30	TRBD2	TRBJ2-2	-	CAWSRPGTTNTGELFF	TGTGCCTGGAGTCGGCCGGGGACTACGAACACCGGGGAGCTGTTTTTT
TRBV7-8	-	TRBJ1-6	-	CASSILRDTYNSPLHF	TGTGCCAGCAGCATACTCCGGGACACTTATAATTCACCCCTCCACTTT
TRBV5-8	TRBD1	TRBJ2-7	-	CASSFRGLGEQYF	TGTGCCAGCAGCTTCAGGGGGCTGGGGGAGCAGTACTTC
TRBV10-3	-	TRBJ2-2	-	CAISEGARTTRGELFF	TGTGCCATCAGTGAAGGAGCCAGGACTACAAGGGGGGAGCTGTTTTTT
TRBV9	TRBD1	TRBJ1-6	-	CASSGGQAANSPLHF	TGTGCCAGCAGCGGAGGACAGGCCGCTAATTCACCCCTCCACTTT
TRBV6-1	-	TRBJ1-5	once	CASSEDRTSNPQHF	TGTGCCAGCAGTGAAGACCGAACTTCAAACCCCCAGCATTTT
TRBV19	TRBD1	TRBJ1-4	-	CASSLQTGGLTNEKLFF	TGTGCCAGTAGCCTCCAAACAGGGGGTCTTACTAATGAAAAACTGTTTTTT
TRBV27	-	TRBJ2-2	-	CASSPRTAGTGELFF	TGTGCCAGCAGTCCAAGGACGGCGGGAACCGGGGAGCTGTTTTTT
TRBV27	TRBD2	TRBJ2-1	-	CASSPLKAGGTYNEQFF	TGTGCCAGCAGTCCCTTAAAAGCGGGGGGGACCTACAATGAGCAGTTCTTC
TRBV5-6	-	TRBJ1-1	-	CASSLGWTANTEAFF	TGTGCCAGCAGCTTGGGGTGGACAGCGAACACTGAAGCTTTCTTT